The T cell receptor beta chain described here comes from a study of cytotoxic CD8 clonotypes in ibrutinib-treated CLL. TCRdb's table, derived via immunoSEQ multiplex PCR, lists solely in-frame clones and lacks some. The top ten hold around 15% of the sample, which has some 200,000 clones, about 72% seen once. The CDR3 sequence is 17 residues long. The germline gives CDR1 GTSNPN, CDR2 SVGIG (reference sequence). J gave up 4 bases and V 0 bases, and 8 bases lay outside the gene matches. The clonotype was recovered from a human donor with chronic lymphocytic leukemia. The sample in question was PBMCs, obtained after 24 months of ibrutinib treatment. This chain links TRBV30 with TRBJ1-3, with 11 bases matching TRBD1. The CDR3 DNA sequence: TGTGCCTGGAGTGTACTCGGGACAGGGGGGGAAGGAAACACCATATATTTT. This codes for CAWSVLGTGGEGNTIYF.